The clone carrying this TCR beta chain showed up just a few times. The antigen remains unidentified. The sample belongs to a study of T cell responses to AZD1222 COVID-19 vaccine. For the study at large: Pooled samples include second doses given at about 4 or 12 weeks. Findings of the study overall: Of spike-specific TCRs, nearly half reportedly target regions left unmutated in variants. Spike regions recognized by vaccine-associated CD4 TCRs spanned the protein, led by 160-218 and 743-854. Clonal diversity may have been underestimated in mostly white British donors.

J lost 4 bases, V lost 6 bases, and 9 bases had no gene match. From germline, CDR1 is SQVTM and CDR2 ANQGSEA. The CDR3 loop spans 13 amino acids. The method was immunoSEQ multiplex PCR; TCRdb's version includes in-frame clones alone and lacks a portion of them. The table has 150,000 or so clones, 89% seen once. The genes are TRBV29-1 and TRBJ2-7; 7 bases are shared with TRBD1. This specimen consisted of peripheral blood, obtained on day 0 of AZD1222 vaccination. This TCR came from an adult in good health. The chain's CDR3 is CSVKGALGYEQYF. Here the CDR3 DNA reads TGCAGCGTAAAGGGGGCCTTGGGTTACGAGCAGTACTTC.